The clone carrying this T cell receptor (beta chain) has at least ten counts. The target antigen is unknown. Amplification of TCR alpha and beta CDR3 regions from RNA used iRepertoire nested multiplex PCR. TCRdb re-called the multiplex PCR reads through MiXCR, storing one row per CDR3 protein. This sample has roughly 120,000 distinct CDR3 sequences, with roughly 25% found just once. Germline CDR1 is SGHTA and CDR2 is FQGTGA. The CDR3 runs 14 residues. With 6 bases removed from V and 2 bases from J, the gap between germline ends came to 14 bases. These data are taken from a study of glioma-infiltrating T cells. Study observations and caveats: Non-neoplastic patients had below-expected tissue-blood divergence, while all gliomas exceeded expectation.

V gene TRBV7-3 combines with J gene TRBJ2-7; possible D gene TRBD1, 6 bases. The TCR originated in a human donor with low-grade glioma or glioblastoma, undergoing nonglioma brain surgery, or in good health (not recorded which). Sequencing input: glioma tissue, nonneoplastic brain tissue, or PBMCs (not recorded which). CDR3 protein: CASSVSPGAYEQYF. Written as DNA, the CDR3 is TGTGCCAGCAGTGTTAGCCCAGGGGCCTACGAGCAGTACTTC.